This T cell receptor (beta chain) is from a study of CD8 T cells in ankylosing spondylitis. Overall study findings and caveats: For ankylosing spondylitis blood, a TCR beta motif of several highly homologous variants appeared characteristic.

In regard to this clonotype: Its antigen is currently unknown.

TCRdb reprocessed the 5' RACE reads via MiXCR and lists one record per CDR3 protein. The table records about 840,000 distinct CDR3 sequences, 10% to 15% of them present only once. CDR1 is SGHNT, CDR2 YENEEA, per germline. The CDR3 consists of 16 residues. Losses at the gene ends were 3 bases for V and 7 bases for J; bases not matched to a gene: 5. Sequencing used blood, either unsorted or a sorted T cell fraction (not recorded which). The clonotype was recovered from a male donor with ankylosing spondylitis. The chain couples TRBV11-3 to TRBJ2-1; the match to TRBD2 covers 14 bases. The CDR3 protein is CASSFTGLAGENEQFF. CDR3 in DNA: TGTGCCAGCAGCTTCACGGGACTAGCGGGAGAGAATGAGCAGTTCTTC.